This T cell receptor (beta chain) was recovered during a study of CD8+CD57+ T cells in acquired aplastic anemia. Genomic DNA constituted the template upon which TCR beta VDJ and CDR3 profiling was performed. TCRdb processed the reads anew with MiXCR; each CDR3 protein has one entry. Among 210,000 or so distinct CDR3 sequences listed, under 55% were seen once. Sequencing was done on patients that had shown CD8+CD57+ cell expansion by flow cytometry. Trimming removed 3 bases from V and 8 bases from J; junction bases left unmatched: 12. CDR3 size: 16 residues. The V gene's germline CDR1 is SNHLY and CDR2 FYNNEI.

The receptor was derived from a human donor with aplastic anemia. The sequenced sample was sorted CD4+, CD8+, or CD8+CD57+ T cells (not recorded which) from PBMCs. The gene calls are TRBV2 and TRBJ1-2; 10 bases are a match to TRBD1. CDR3 DNA sequence: TGTGCCAGCAGTGAGCTTCAAGCGGGACAGGGGAGCGGCTACACCTTC. Protein product: CASSELQAGQGSGYTF. Full variable domain (remainder filled in from reference TRBV2 and TRBJ1-2): EPEVTQTPSHQVTQMGQEVILRCVPISNHLYFYWYRQILGQKVEFLVSFYNNEISEKSEIFDDQFSVERPDGSNFTLKIRSTKLEDSAMYFCASSELQAGQGSGYTFGSGTRLTVV.